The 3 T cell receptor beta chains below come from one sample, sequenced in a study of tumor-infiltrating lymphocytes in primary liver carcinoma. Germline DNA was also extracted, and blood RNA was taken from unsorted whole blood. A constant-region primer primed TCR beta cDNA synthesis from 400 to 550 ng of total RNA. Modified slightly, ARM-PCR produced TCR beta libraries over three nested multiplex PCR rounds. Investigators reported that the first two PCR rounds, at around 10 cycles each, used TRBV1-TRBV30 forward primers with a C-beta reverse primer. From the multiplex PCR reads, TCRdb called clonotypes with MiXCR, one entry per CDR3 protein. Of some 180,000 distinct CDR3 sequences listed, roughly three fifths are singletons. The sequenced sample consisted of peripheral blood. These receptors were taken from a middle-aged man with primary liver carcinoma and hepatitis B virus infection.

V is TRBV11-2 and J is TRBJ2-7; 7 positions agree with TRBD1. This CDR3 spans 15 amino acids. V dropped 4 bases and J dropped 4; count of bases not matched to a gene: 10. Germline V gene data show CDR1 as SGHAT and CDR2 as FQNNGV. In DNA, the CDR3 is TGTGCCAGCAGCTCAAGACAGGGACAAACTTACGAGCAGTACTTC. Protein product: CASSSRQGQTYEQYF. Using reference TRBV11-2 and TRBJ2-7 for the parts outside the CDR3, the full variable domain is EAGVAQSPRYKIIEKRQSVAFWCNPISGHATLYWYQQILGQGPKLLIQFQNNGVVDDSQLPKDRFSAERLKGVDSTLKIQPAKLEDSAVYLCASSSRQGQTYEQYFGPGTRLTVT.

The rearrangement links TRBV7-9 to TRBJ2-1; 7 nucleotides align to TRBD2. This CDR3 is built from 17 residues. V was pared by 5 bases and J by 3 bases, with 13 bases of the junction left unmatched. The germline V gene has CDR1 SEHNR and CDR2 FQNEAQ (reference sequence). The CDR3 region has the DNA TGTGCCAGCAGCCCTAGTTGGGGAGGGCCCGGCTACAATGAGCAGTTCTTC. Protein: CASSPSWGGPGYNEQFF.

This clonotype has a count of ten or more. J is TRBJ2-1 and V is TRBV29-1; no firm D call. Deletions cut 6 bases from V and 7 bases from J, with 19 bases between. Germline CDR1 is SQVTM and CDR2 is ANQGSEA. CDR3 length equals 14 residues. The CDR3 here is CSVDGGIPRNEQFF. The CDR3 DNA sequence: TGCAGCGTGGACGGTGGGATACCCAGGAATGAGCAGTTCTTC.